These T cell receptor beta chains were read from a single sample in a study of spatial heterogeneity in lung cancer. Using its own MiXCR run on the 5' RACE reads, TCRdb lists one record per CDR3 protein. The sample includes about 16,000 distinct CDR3 sequences, roughly 6.3% seen only once; the top ten take about a quarter. This specimen consisted of PBMCs, obtained at follow-up. Source of these receptors: a male donor with early-stage non-small cell lung cancer. Both conserved end residues are part of each CDR3. Fields, in order: D gene, J gene, clone size, V gene, CDR3 DNA, CDR3 protein. The D gene is left open where the match is weak. Some rows have no size entry. The others give once, few or many, or a class for an expanded clone.

d_gene: -; j_gene: TRBJ2-1; abundance: many; v_gene: TRBV4-3; CDR3nt: TGCGCCAGCAGCCAAGATGGTAACCGCTACAATGAGCAGTTCTTC; CDR3aa: CASSQDGNRYNEQFF
d_gene: -; j_gene: TRBJ2-6; abundance: many; v_gene: TRBV24-1; CDR3nt: TGTGCCACTTCTGACAACTCTGGGGCCAACGTCCTGACTTTC; CDR3aa: CATSDNSGANVLTF
d_gene: TRBD1; j_gene: TRBJ2-7; abundance: -; v_gene: TRBV4-3; CDR3nt: TGCGCCAGCAGCCAAGGGGGACAGCTGACCCACGAGCAGTACTTC; CDR3aa: CASSQGGQLTHEQYF
d_gene: -; j_gene: TRBJ2-1; abundance: -; v_gene: TRBV5-1; CDR3nt: TGCGCCAGCAGCACTACAGGGATTGACAATGAGCAGTTCTTC; CDR3aa: CASSTTGIDNEQFF
d_gene: -; j_gene: TRBJ2-7; abundance: many; v_gene: TRBV20-1; CDR3nt: TGCAGTGCTAGAGAGGGTAGAGACGAGCAGTACTTC; CDR3aa: CSAREGRDEQYF
d_gene: -; j_gene: TRBJ1-2; abundance: many; v_gene: TRBV5-6; CDR3nt: TGTGCCAGCAGCTTGTGGAACTATGGCTACACCTTC; CDR3aa: CASSLWNYGYTF
d_gene: TRBD1; j_gene: TRBJ1-1; abundance: large; v_gene: TRBV28; CDR3nt: TGTGCCAGCACCTTCAGGGGGGTCTCGAACACTGAAGCTTTCTTT; CDR3aa: CASTFRGVSNTEAFF
d_gene: TRBD2; j_gene: TRBJ2-3; abundance: many; v_gene: TRBV29-1; CDR3nt: TGCAGCGTTGCGGCGGGAGTTATCGATACGCAGTATTTT; CDR3aa: CSVAAGVIDTQYF
d_gene: -; j_gene: TRBJ1-5; abundance: many; v_gene: TRBV5-1; CDR3nt: TGCGCCAGCAGCTTAACAGGCATGAGCAATCAGCCCCAGCATTTT; CDR3aa: CASSLTGMSNQPQHF
d_gene: -; j_gene: TRBJ2-7; abundance: many; v_gene: TRBV27; CDR3nt: TGTGCCAGCAGCCCTAGCAACTCCTACGAGCAGTACTTC; CDR3aa: CASSPSNSYEQYF
d_gene: -; j_gene: TRBJ2-3; abundance: medium-sized; v_gene: TRBV28; CDR3nt: TGTGCCAGCAGTTTAACAGGGATGTGGGCAGATACGCAGTATTTT; CDR3aa: CASSLTGMWADTQYF